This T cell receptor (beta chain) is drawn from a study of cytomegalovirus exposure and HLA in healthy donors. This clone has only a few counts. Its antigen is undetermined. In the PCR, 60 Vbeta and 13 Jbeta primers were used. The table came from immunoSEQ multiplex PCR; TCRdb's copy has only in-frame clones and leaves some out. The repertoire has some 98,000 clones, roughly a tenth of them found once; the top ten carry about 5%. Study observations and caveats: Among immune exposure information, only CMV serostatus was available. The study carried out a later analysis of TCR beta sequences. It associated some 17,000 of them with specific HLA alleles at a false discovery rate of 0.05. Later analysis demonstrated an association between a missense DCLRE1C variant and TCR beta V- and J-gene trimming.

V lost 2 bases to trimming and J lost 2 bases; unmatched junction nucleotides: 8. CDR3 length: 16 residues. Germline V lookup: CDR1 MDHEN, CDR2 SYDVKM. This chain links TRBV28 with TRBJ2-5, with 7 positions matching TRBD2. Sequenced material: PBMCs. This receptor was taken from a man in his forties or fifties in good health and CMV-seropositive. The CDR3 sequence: CASSLLPGGGQETQYF. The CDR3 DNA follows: TGTGCCAGCAGTTTACTCCCCGGGGGAGGGCAAGAGACCCAGTACTTC.